What follows describes a single T cell receptor beta chain. Time point in this sample: pre-sensitization, week 0. Stated treatment: therapeutic diphenylcyclopropenone sensitization with weekly scalp DPC. Total RNA was extracted from unfractionated whole blood. The CDR3 totals 12 residues. Trimming took 2 bases from V and 10 from J, leaving 10 bases between them. Germline V lookup: CDR1 SGHDT, CDR2 YYEEEE. This sample stems from a study of human T cells and chemical hapten exposure. In the study overall: After 6 days, upper back 0.01% DPC patch tests were scored. TCR yields per sample varied, mainly owing to small pooled library volume differences.

TCRdb ran MiXCR on the RACE reads and lists one entry per CDR3 protein. The sample gives about 290,000 distinct CDR3 sequences, roughly 7.4% of which show up once; about 1.1% is in the top ten. This clonotype originated in a man younger than 30 with alopecia areata. Some clones in this sample may be carry-over from other donors' samples. Sequenced here: whole blood, sampled in connection with sensitization to the hapten diphenylcyclopropenone (DPC). The gene calls are TRBV5-6 and TRBJ2-1; TRBD2 is a possible D gene (5 bases). This CDR3 is CASSLTRVEQFF. In DNA form, the CDR3 reads TGTGCCAGCAGCTTAACGAGGGTAGAGCAGTTCTTC.